The clone carrying this T cell receptor delta chain was found a few times. Its specificity is not known. Only one base separates this from a far larger clonotype, so it likely reflects a read error. This specimen includes other DNA sequences encoding the same CDR3. This record comes from a study of γδ T cells in repeated Plasmodium falciparum infection. Whole-study findings and limits: In Vdelta2-negative, largely Vdelta1+, gammadelta repertoires, repeated controlled infections appeared to drive clonal selection waves.

Germline CDR1 is GEAIGNYY and CDR2 is EKD. The CDR3 contains 14 residues. TCRdb reanalysed the multiplex PCR reads with CATT. Seen here are about 89,000 delta-chain clones, 1.4% to 1.5% observed once, and the top ten hold around 8.5%. Bulk repertoires came from Vgamma9/Vdelta2+ or Vdelta2-negative gammadelta T cells flow-sorted from PBMC. The specimen sequenced was gamma-delta T cells from blood. This TCR came from a pool of human donors (malaria-infected and uninfected, not separated). The V gene is listed as TRDV2; no J gene was called. The CDR3 DNA reads TGTGCCTGTGTCCCAGGTACTGAGGCCCTAAAACTTATCTTT. Its translation is CACVPGTEALKLIF.